The 24 T cell receptor beta chains given below trace back to one sample, sequenced in a study of OX40 agonist ivuxolimab in advanced cancers. TCRdb keeps only in-frame clones here, not all; method: immunoSEQ multiplex PCR. The sample gives approximately 7,000 clones, approximately 83% of which show up once; approximately 40% is in the top ten. The sample was CD4+ or CD8+ T cells sorted from blood, taken in a trial of the OX40 agonist ivuxolimab. The source is an adult with an advanced solid tumor such as melanoma, head and neck, liver or kidney cancer.

This chain joins TRBV6-6 and TRBJ1-1; no definite D call. Germline V gene lookup returns CDR1 MNHNY and CDR2 SVGAGI (reference sequence). V was pared by 4 bases and J by 3 bases, with 12 bases between. This CDR3 region has 14 residues. This CDR3 reads CASSLTVPDTEAFF. CDR3 DNA: TGTGCCAGCAGTTTGACCGTACCGGACACTGAAGCTTTCTTT.

The chain recombines TRBV27 with TRBJ2-2; D possibly matches TRBD1 or TRBD2 (5 bases each). The CDR3 extends over 19 amino acids. V lost 5 bases and J lost 5, with 27 bases in between. CDR1 and CDR2 from the germline V gene are MNHEY and SMNVEV (reference sequence). Written as DNA, the CDR3 is TGTGCCAGCAGTCTATTGATTGGGGACGCCCGGCCCTTGACCGGGGAGCTGTTTTTT. Residues: CASSLLIGDARPLTGELFF.

This clone was seen only a few times. The gene calls are TRBV9 and TRBJ2-1, with D maybe TRBD2 (6 bases). CDR3 length: 14 residues. Looked up from germline, CDR1 is SGDLS and CDR2 is YYNGEE. V was cut by 0 bases and J by 7 bases, with 11 bases left in between. This CDR3 is CASSVGVAANEQFF. The CDR3 nucleotides read TGTGCCAGCAGCGTAGGGGTAGCGGCTAATGAGCAGTTCTTC.

This chain links TRBV2 with TRBJ2-7, with TRBD2 identical over 13 bases. After removal of 5 bases from V and 3 bases from J, the junction contained 7 bases not matched to a gene. This CDR3 contains 16 residues. Germline V gives CDR1 SNHLY, CDR2 FYNNEI. CDR3: CASSFGLAGVNYEQYF. The CDR3 nucleotides are TGTGCCAGCAGTTTCGGACTAGCGGGAGTCAACTACGAGCAGTACTTC.

The chain combines TRBV6-1 with TRBJ1-5, with D hard to call. The length of the CDR3 is 12 residues. CDR1 MNHNS and CDR2 SASEGT come from the germline V gene. V was trimmed by 6 bases and J by 0 bases, leaving 3 bases between them. The DNA of the CDR3 is TGTGCCAGCAGCCATAGCAATCAGCCCCAGCATTTT. Amino acid sequence: CASSHSNQPQHF.

The chain employs TRBV28 and TRBJ2-5; the D gene could be TRBD1 or TRBD2 (5 bases each). CDR1 MDHEN and CDR2 SYDVKM come from the germline V gene. Trimming took 3 bases from V and 7 from J, leaving 15 bases between them. The CDR3 has 14 residues. In nucleotides, the CDR3 is TGTGCCAGCAGTTTCTATGGCCCCGGGGCGACCCAGTACTTC. Translated: CASSFYGPGATQYF.

The chain recombines TRBV5-4 with TRBJ2-6; 8 nucleotides match TRBD1. J gave up 1 base and V 3 bases, and 6 bases lay outside the gene matches. The CDR3 covers 17 residues. Germline V gives CDR1 SGHNT, CDR2 YYREEE (reference sequence). The CDR3 here is CASSYRQGRSGANVLTF. In nucleotides, the CDR3 is TGTGCCAGCAGCTACCGACAGGGGAGGTCTGGGGCCAACGTCCTGACTTTC.

The J gene is TRBJ2-7, the V gene TRBV7-9; 11 bases fit TRBD2. From germline, CDR1 is SEHNR and CDR2 FQNEAQ (reference sequence). The CDR3 consists of 15 residues. Trimming took 4 bases from V and 6 from J; bases not matched to a gene: 8. Here the CDR3 DNA reads TGTGCCAGCAGCTCATATCAGGGACTAGCGGTCGAGCAGTACTTC. Translation: CASSSYQGLAVEQYF.

The rearrangement links TRBV7-9 to TRBJ2-7; TRBD1 or TRBD2 may be the D gene (5 bases each). Trimming left V 3 bases short and J 3 bases short, with 15 bases between. Per germline, CDR1 SEHNR and CDR2 FQNEAQ (reference sequence). The CDR3 sequence is 15 residues long. The CDR3 DNA is TGTGCCAGCAGCTTGATGGTTTTTGGGGGCTACGAGCAGTACTTC. It specifies CASSLMVFGGYEQYF.

This clone has a handful of counts. J is TRBJ1-1 and V is TRBV6-1; no clear D. V lost 5 bases and J 5 bases, leaving 12 bases between the germline ends. Germline assignment: CDR1 MNHNS and CDR2 SASEGT. This CDR3 has 13 amino acids. In nucleotides, the CDR3 is TGTGCCAGCAGTTTGAGTGAGCAGACTGAAGCTTTCTTT. Protein product: CASSLSEQTEAFF.

The gene calls are TRBV6-5 and TRBJ2-7; D might be TRBD1 or TRBD2, each matching 5 bases. Between the trimmed V and J ends, which lost 0 bases and 5 bases, there was a span of 5 bases. The CDR3 runs to 12 residues. Germline V gene data show CDR1 as MNHEY and CDR2 as SVGAGI. The CDR3 coding sequence is TGTGCCAGCAGTTACTCGGGGGACGAGCAGTACTTC. This translates into CASSYSGDEQYF.

The chain couples TRBV5-1 to TRBJ1-1; tentative D call: TRBD1 (6 bases). The CDR3 extends over 14 amino acids. V lost 0 bases to trimming and J lost 5 bases, with 11 bases between them. Looked up from germline, CDR1 is SGHRS and CDR2 is YFSETQ. The DNA of the CDR3 is TGCGCCAGCAGCTTGGACAGGGTGGTTACTGAAGCTTTCTTT. Amino acids: CASSLDRVVTEAFF. Full variable domain (rest looked up from reference TRBV5-1 and TRBJ1-1): KAGVTQTPRYLIKTRGQQVTLSCSPISGHRSVSWYQQTPGQGLQFLFEYFSETQRNKGNFPGRFSGRQFSNSRSEMNVSTLELGDSALYLCASSLDRVVTEAFFGQGTRLTVV.

The chain recombines TRBV7-9 with TRBJ2-7, with unresolved D. The ends were cut back, 5 bases at V and 3 bases at J, with 8 bases in the middle. The CDR3 is made up of 12 amino acids. Looked up from germline, CDR1 is SEHNR and CDR2 is FQNEAQ (reference sequence). The CDR3 loop is CASSNSFYEQYF. The CDR3 DNA reads TGTGCCAGCAGCAACTCTTTCTACGAGCAGTACTTC.

The chain combines TRBV7-2 with TRBJ2-3, with unresolved D. This CDR3 has 12 residues. Trimming took off 4 bases at V and 0 bases at J, with 2 bases between the two ends. The germline V gene has CDR1 SGHTA and CDR2 FQGNSA. DNA for the CDR3: TGTGCCAGCAGCTATAGCACAGATACGCAGTATTTT. This sequence encodes CASSYSTDTQYF. Combining the CDR3 with reference TRBV7-2 and TRBJ2-3 gives the whole variable domain GAGVSQSPSNKVTEKGKDVELRCDPISGHTALYWYRQSLGQGLEFLIYFQGNSAPDKSGLPSDRFSAERTGGSVSTLTIQRTQQEDSAVYLCASSYSTDTQYFGPGTRLTVL.

The chain has TRBV7-3 and TRBJ2-2, with D possibly matching TRBD2 (6 bases). Germline V CDR1 and CDR2: SGHTA, FQGTGA. This CDR3 is built from 15 residues. V was cut by 4 bases and J by 3 bases, with 12 bases left in between. The CDR3, as DNA: TGTGCCAGCAGCTCGGGACTCGGGGACACCGGGGAGCTGTTTTTT. Protein sequence: CASSSGLGDTGELFF.

As to this clone: The junction differs from germline at one of its ends, possibly a read error. The rearrangement uses TRBV2 and TRBJ2-5, with D hard to call. Gene TRBJ2-7 matches the end of the DNA better, so the J call may be wrong. The germline V gene encodes CDR1 SNHLY and CDR2 FYNNEI. The length of the CDR3 is 15 residues. CDR3 protein: CASNEGRIHPSEQYF. The DNA of the CDR3 is TGTGCCAGCAATGAAGGACGCATCCATCCTAGCGAGCAGTACTTC.

V gene TRBV7-9 combines with J gene TRBJ2-1, with 7 bases matching TRBD1. CDR3 length equals 15 residues. The ends lost 3 bases at V and 4 bases at J; junction bases unmatched: 6. From germline, CDR1 is SEHNR and CDR2 FQNEAQ (reference sequence). CDR3 loop: CASSFRGGEYNEQFF. For the CDR3, the DNA is TGTGCCAGCAGCTTTCGAGGGGGCGAATACAATGAGCAGTTCTTC.

The J gene is TRBJ2-7, the V gene TRBV4-1, with 9 bases aligning to TRBD2. Germline V gene lookup returns CDR1 MGHRA and CDR2 YSYEKL. Losses at the gene ends were 3 bases for V and 2 bases for J; bases not matched to a gene: 14. The CDR3 runs to 18 residues. In nucleotides, the CDR3 is TGCGCCAGCAGCCAGATTTTTTCTAGCGGCGGGAGGGCCTACGAGCAGTACTTC. Encoded protein: CASSQIFSSGGRAYEQYF.

The rearrangement joins TRBV29-1 to TRBJ2-5; possibly TRBD2 for D (6 bases). The J call may not be correct, given that the DNA end is closer to TRBJ2-7. CDR3 length: 13 amino acids. Germline CDR1 is SQVTM and CDR2 is ANQGSEA. The CDR3 here is CSVEGGESYEQYF. As DNA, the CDR3 is TGCAGCGTTGAGGGAGGAGAATCCTACGAGCAGTACTTC.

The chain carries TRBV7-9 and TRBJ2-5; the D gene is possibly TRBD2 (6 bases). This CDR3 comprises 16 residues. Germline CDR1 and CDR2: SEHNR and FQNEAQ (reference sequence). V was shortened by 5 bases and J by 0 bases, with 16 bases between the two germline ends. The CDR3 nucleotides read TGTGCCAGCAGCCCCCGAGCGGGCCCTTACCAAGAGACCCAGTACTTC. The encoded protein is CASSPRAGPYQETQYF.

The genes are TRBV6-6 and TRBJ2-3; no clear D gene. Trimming took 6 bases from V and 7 from J, leaving 11 bases between them. CDR1 and CDR2 (germline): MNHNY, SVGAGI (reference sequence). The CDR3 is 12 residues long. For the CDR3, the DNA is TGTGCCAGCAGCTCGCTTTATAATACGCAGTATTTT. It translates to CASSSLYNTQYF.

The chain employs TRBV5-8 and TRBJ2-2, with D tentatively TRBD1 (5 bases). The length of the CDR3 is 13 residues. Trimming removed 2 bases from V and 6 bases from J, with 8 bases in between. Per the germline V gene, CDR1 is SGHTS and CDR2 is YDEGEE. The CDR3 region is CASSFLGAGELFF. The DNA for the CDR3 is TGTGCCAGCAGCTTTTTAGGGGCCGGGGAGCTGTTTTTT.

This clone appeared a few times. The gene calls are TRBV15 and TRBJ2-1; 7 nucleotides line up with TRBD2. The V gene end was trimmed by 5 bases and the J gene end by 9 bases; junction bases not matched to a gene: 13. Germline values: CDR1 LNHNV, CDR2 YYDKDF (reference sequence). The CDR3 sequence is 15 residues long. The CDR3 loop is CATSSRGDIAGEQFF. Written as DNA, the CDR3 is TGTGCCACCAGCTCCCGCGGGGATATAGCGGGTGAGCAGTTCTTC.

This clone was found once. The chain recombines TRBV18 with TRBJ2-1; 7 bases agree with TRBD1. The CDR3 is 15 amino acids. Germline CDR1 is KGHSH and CDR2 is LQKENI. The trim removed 2 bases at V and 4 bases at J, leaving 5 bases unmatched. The DNA of the CDR3 is TGTGCCAGCTCACCATATACAGGGGTGTACAATGAGCAGTTCTTC. This encodes CASSPYTGVYNEQFF. The complete variable domain, with remaining parts taken from reference TRBV18 and TRBJ2-1, reads NAGVMQNPRHLVRRRGQEARLRCSPMKGHSHVYWYRQLPEEGLKFMVYLQKENIIDESGMPKERFSAEFPKEGPSILRIQQVVRGDSAAYFCASSPYTGVYNEQFFGPGTRLTVL.